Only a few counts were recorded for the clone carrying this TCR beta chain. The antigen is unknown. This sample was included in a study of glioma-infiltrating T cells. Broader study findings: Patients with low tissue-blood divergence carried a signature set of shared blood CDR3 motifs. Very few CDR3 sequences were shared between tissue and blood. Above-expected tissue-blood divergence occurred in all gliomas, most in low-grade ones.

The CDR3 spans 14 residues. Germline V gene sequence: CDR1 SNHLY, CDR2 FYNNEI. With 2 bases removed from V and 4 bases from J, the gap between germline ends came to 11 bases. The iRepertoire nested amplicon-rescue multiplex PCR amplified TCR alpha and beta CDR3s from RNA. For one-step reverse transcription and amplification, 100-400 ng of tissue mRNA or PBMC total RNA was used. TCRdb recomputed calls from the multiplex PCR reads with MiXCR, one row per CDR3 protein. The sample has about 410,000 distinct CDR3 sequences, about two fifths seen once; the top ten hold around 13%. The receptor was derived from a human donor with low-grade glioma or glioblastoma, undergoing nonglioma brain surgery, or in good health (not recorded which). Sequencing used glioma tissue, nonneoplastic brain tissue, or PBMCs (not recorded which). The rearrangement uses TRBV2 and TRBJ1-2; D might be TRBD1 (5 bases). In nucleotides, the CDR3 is TGTGCCAGCAGTGAACATAGGGGTGGCTATGGCTACACCTTC. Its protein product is CASSEHRGGYGYTF. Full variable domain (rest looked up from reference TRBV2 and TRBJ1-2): EPEVTQTPSHQVTQMGQEVILRCVPISNHLYFYWYRQILGQKVEFLVSFYNNEISEKSEIFDDQFSVERPDGSNFTLKIRSTKLEDSAMYFCASSEHRGGYGYTFGSGTRLTVV.